What follows are 23 T cell receptor beta chains derived from one specimen sequenced in a study of beta chain features in type 1 diabetes. All of the isolated RNA was reverse transcribed, so expressed TCRB transcripts were sequenced. TCRdb's copy holds only in-frame clones and misses some; the assay was immunoSEQ multiplex PCR. This sample yields about 350,000 clones, of which around a fifth are seen a single time; approximately 0.046% belongs to the top ten. The source material was naive CD4+ T cells from blood. The receptors originated from a woman aged 18-29 years in good health.

This clone was detected a few times. This chain links TRBV2 with TRBJ1-1; D is unresolved. This CDR3 has 13 amino acids. Trimming took 1 base from V and 3 from J, leaving 6 bases between them. Germline V gene data show CDR1 as SNHLY and CDR2 as FYNNEI. CDR3 in DNA: TGTGCCAGCAGTGAAGAACTACACACTGAAGCTTTCTTT. Amino acid sequence: CASSEELHTEAFF.

On this clone itself: The same CDR3 arises from other DNA sequences in this sample as well. The chain recombines TRBV25-1 with TRBJ1-2, with 7 bases identical to TRBD1. After removal of 6 bases from V and 0 bases from J, the junction contained 1 base not matched to a gene. CDR1 MGHDK and CDR2 SYGVNS come from the germline V gene. This CDR3 spans 13 amino acids. The CDR3 nucleotides read TGTGCCAGCAGCACAGGGGCTAACTATGGCTACACCTTC. Translated: CASSTGANYGYTF.

The table lists this clone with a few counts. The chain is built from TRBV5-1 and TRBJ2-7; 7 bases are shared with TRBD1. Germline values: CDR1 SGHRS, CDR2 YFSETQ. The CDR3 runs to 14 residues. V dropped 5 bases and J dropped 4; count of bases not matched to a gene: 9. The CDR3 protein is CASRSTGVNYEQYF. CDR3 sequence (DNA): TGCGCCAGCAGATCCACAGGGGTCAATTACGAGCAGTACTTC. The whole variable domain, filled in from reference TRBV5-1 and TRBJ2-7, reads KAGVTQTPRYLIKTRGQQVTLSCSPISGHRSVSWYQQTPGQGLQFLFEYFSETQRNKGNFPGRFSGRQFSNSRSEMNVSTLELGDSALYLCASRSTGVNYEQYFGPGTRLTVT.

The rearrangement links TRBV6-5 to TRBJ2-2; 10 bases map to TRBD1. Germline V gene sequence: CDR1 MNHEY, CDR2 SVGAGI. The trim removed 4 bases at V and 3 bases at J, leaving 2 bases unmatched. The CDR3 loop spans 15 amino acids. CDR3 sequence: CASSWDRGHTGELFF. The CDR3 DNA reads as TGTGCCAGCAGTTGGGACAGGGGTCACACCGGGGAGCTGTTTTTT.

The chain combines TRBV5-1 with TRBJ1-1, with a possible D match to TRBD1 (6 bases). Trimming removed 0 bases from V and 1 base from J, with 16 bases in between. CDR3 length equals 17 residues. In germline, CDR1 is SGHRS, CDR2 YFSETQ. This chain's CDR3 is CASSLEVSSGANTEAFF. CDR3 in DNA: TGCGCCAGCAGCTTGGAGGTTAGTTCAGGGGCGAACACTGAAGCTTTCTTT.

In regard to this clone: At one end the junction does not follow the germline gene, possibly because of a read error. J is TRBJ2-1 and V is TRBV7-9, with D tentatively TRBD2 (6 bases). Germline lookup yields CDR1 SEHNR and CDR2 FQNEAQ (reference sequence). This CDR3 comprises 12 residues. The DNA of the CDR3 is TGTGCCAGCAGCTCGGACTACTATGAGCAGTTCTTC. Translating it yields CASSSDYYEQFF.

The sample holds a few counts of this clone. The chain links TRBV19 to TRBJ1-1, with D possibly being TRBD1 (6 bases). Deletions cut 1 base from V and 6 bases from J, with 12 bases between. The CDR3 is made up of 14 amino acids. The germline gives CDR1 LNHDA, CDR2 SQIVND (reference sequence). DNA for the CDR3: TGTGCCAGTAGTATAGGCCGGACAGTCGCTGAAGCTTTCTTT. It is translated as CASSIGRTVAEAFF.

The V call is TRBV30, the J call TRBJ1-2, with 7 bases aligning to TRBD1. CDR1 is GTSNPN and CDR2 is SVGIG in the germline V gene (reference sequence). Trimming took 0 bases from V and 7 from J; bases not matched to a gene: 8. This CDR3 comprises 14 residues. This CDR3 is CAWSVLQGRSGYTF. The CDR3 DNA reads TGTGCCTGGAGTGTACTACAGGGGAGATCTGGCTACACCTTC.

The J gene is TRBJ1-1, the V gene TRBV4-1, with TRBD1 as a possible D gene (5 bases). CDR1 and CDR2 from the germline V gene are MGHRA and YSYEKL. Trimming removed 0 bases from V and 6 bases from J, with 23 bases in between. The CDR3 length is 18 residues. The CDR3 DNA reads TGCGCCAGCAGCCAAGAGAGGGGCAGGGAGCGGGGTCATCCTGAAGCTTTCTTT. This codes for CASSQERGRERGHPEAFF.

The table lists this clone with a few counts. The rearrangement joins TRBV23-1 to TRBJ2-7; TRBD1 matches 9 bases. TRBV23-1 has ORF status, its function being uncertain. The CDR3 loop spans 13 amino acids. V lost 4 bases to trimming and J lost 4 bases; unmatched junction nucleotides: 2. The CDR3, as DNA: TGCGCCAGCAGTCCGGGACAGGGTTACGAGCAGTACTTC. The encoded protein is CASSPGQGYEQYF.

This clone has more than one count but fewer than ten. Here the CDR3 DNA reads TGTGCCACCAGCAGAGGACGGGAGAATGAGCAGTTCTTC. Translation: CATSRGRENEQFF. The V gene is TRBV15, the J gene TRBJ2-1; tentatively, D is TRBD2 (6 bases). CDR1 is LNHNV and CDR2 is YYDKDF in the germline V gene (reference sequence). Between the trimmed V and J ends, which lost 1 base and 7 bases, there was a span of 8 bases. This CDR3 comprises 13 residues.

The chain is built from TRBV30 and TRBJ1-4; TRBD1 matches at 11 bases. The CDR3 has 13 amino acids. Germline V CDR1 and CDR2: GTSNPN, SVGIG (reference sequence). J lost 14 bases, V lost 4 bases, and 9 bases had no gene match. Here the CDR3 reads CAWNVLRDRGLFF. In DNA, the CDR3 is TGTGCCTGGAACGTACTCAGGGACAGGGGGCTGTTTTTT.

The V and J genes are TRBV7-9 and TRBJ2-7; D gene ambiguous. This CDR3 is 15 amino acids long. The V and J ends lost 0 bases and 1 base respectively, with 10 bases between them. CDR1 and CDR2 from the germline V gene are SEHNR and FQNEAQ (reference sequence). The CDR3, as DNA: TGTGCCAGCAGCTTAGCCCCTCCCAGGTCCTACGAGCAGTACTTC. Encoded protein: CASSLAPPRSYEQYF.

The chain couples TRBV10-3 to TRBJ2-7, with D maybe TRBD1 (5 bases). Germline CDR1 is ENHRY and CDR2 is SYGVKD. The CDR3 spans 13 residues. The V end lost 7 bases, the J end lost 2 bases, and 12 bases lay between the germline ends. CDR3 amino acids: CAITDDSAYEQYF. DNA for the CDR3: TGTGCCATCACTGACGACAGTGCCTACGAGCAGTACTTC.

This sequence joins TRBV2 and TRBJ2-2, with 7 bases that match TRBD2. This CDR3 is 13 amino acids long. Losses at the gene ends were 6 bases for V and 7 bases for J; bases not matched to a gene: 5. The germline CDR1 and CDR2 sequences are SNHLY and FYNNEI. The CDR3 nucleotides are TGTGCCAGCAGCCGGGAGGAGGGCGGGGAGCTGTTTTTT. Protein product: CASSREEGGELFF.

A few counts support this clone. V usage is TRBV14 and J usage is TRBJ1-2; possibly TRBD1 for D (6 bases). Trimming removed 4 bases from V and 8 bases from J, with 11 bases in between. The CDR3 extends over 12 amino acids. CDR1 is SGHDN and CDR2 is FVKESK in the germline V gene. The CDR3 loop reads CASSPTGIGYTF. The CDR3 nucleotides read TGTGCCAGCAGCCCCACAGGGATCGGCTACACCTTC.

V is TRBV30 and J is TRBJ1-2; possibly TRBD1 for D (6 bases). Germline CDR1 is GTSNPN and CDR2 is SVGIG (reference sequence). The CDR3 covers 13 residues. V dropped 3 bases and J dropped 8 bases, with 16 bases sitting between them. The CDR3: CAWRLGGARGYTF. The CDR3 bases are TGTGCCTGGAGACTCGGGGGGGCGCGCGGCTACACCTTC.

The rearrangement uses TRBV30 and TRBJ1-2; D is ambiguous. Trimming cost V 2 bases and J 7 bases, with 8 bases left between them. Germline V gene data show CDR1 as GTSNPN and CDR2 as SVGIG (reference sequence). This CDR3 region has 11 residues. The CDR3 bases are TGTGCCTGGAGTCGGGGATTTGGCTACACCTTC. Translated: CAWSRGFGYTF.

The V call is TRBV5-6, the J call TRBJ2-1; D perhaps matches TRBD2 (6 bases). The V end lost 4 bases, the J end lost 8 bases, and 19 bases lay between the germline ends. The CDR3 runs 15 residues. Germline V CDR1 and CDR2: SGHDT, YYEEEE. The CDR3 is CASSPARGMIDEQFF. The CDR3 DNA is TGTGCCAGCAGCCCGGCCCGGGGGATGATCGATGAGCAGTTCTTC.

A few counts support this clone. V gene TRBV2 combines with J gene TRBJ2-4; a possible D gene is TRBD2 (5 bases). Trimming took 7 bases from V and 15 from J, leaving 19 bases between them. Germline V gives CDR1 SNHLY, CDR2 FYNNEI. The CDR3 length is 12 residues. The CDR3 DNA sequence: TGTGCCAGCAAACGACTAAACTCCTGGGGGTACTTC. This encodes CASKRLNSWGYF.

In this sample, this clone turned up a few times. The V and J genes are TRBV5-5 and TRBJ1-4, with D hard to call. Deletions cut 3 bases from V and 4 bases from J, with 7 bases between. From germline, CDR1 is SGHKS and CDR2 YYEKEE (reference sequence). This CDR3 region has 13 residues. Written as DNA, the CDR3 is TGTGCCAGCAGCTCCGGTCTTAATGAAAAACTGTTTTTT. Its protein is CASSSGLNEKLFF.

This clone was seen a single time. This sequence joins TRBV5-1 and TRBJ2-5; D perhaps matches TRBD1 (6 bases). The CDR3 runs to 13 residues. V lost 5 bases and J 1 base, leaving 9 bases between the germline ends. The V gene's germline CDR1 is SGHRS and CDR2 YFSETQ. The chain's CDR3 is CASRLGAQETQYF. The CDR3 bases are TGCGCCAGCAGACTGGGGGCCCAAGAGACCCAGTACTTC.

This clone was seen more than once but under ten times. V is TRBV9 and J is TRBJ2-3; TRBD1 aligns across 9 bases. Germline CDR1 reads SGDLS; CDR2 reads YYNGEE. The CDR3 has 15 residues. The V and J ends lost 0 bases and 5 bases, in that order; junction bases with no gene match: 4. CDR3 region: CASSVEQGAKDTQYF. The CDR3 DNA follows: TGTGCCAGCAGCGTAGAACAGGGGGCGAAAGATACGCAGTATTTT. Using reference TRBV9 and TRBJ2-3 for the parts outside the CDR3, the full variable domain is DSGVTQTPKHLITATGQRVTLRCSPRSGDLSVYWYQQSLDQGLQFLIQYYNGEERAKGNILERFSAQQFPDLHSELNLSSLELGDSALYFCASSVEQGAKDTQYFGPGTRLTVL.